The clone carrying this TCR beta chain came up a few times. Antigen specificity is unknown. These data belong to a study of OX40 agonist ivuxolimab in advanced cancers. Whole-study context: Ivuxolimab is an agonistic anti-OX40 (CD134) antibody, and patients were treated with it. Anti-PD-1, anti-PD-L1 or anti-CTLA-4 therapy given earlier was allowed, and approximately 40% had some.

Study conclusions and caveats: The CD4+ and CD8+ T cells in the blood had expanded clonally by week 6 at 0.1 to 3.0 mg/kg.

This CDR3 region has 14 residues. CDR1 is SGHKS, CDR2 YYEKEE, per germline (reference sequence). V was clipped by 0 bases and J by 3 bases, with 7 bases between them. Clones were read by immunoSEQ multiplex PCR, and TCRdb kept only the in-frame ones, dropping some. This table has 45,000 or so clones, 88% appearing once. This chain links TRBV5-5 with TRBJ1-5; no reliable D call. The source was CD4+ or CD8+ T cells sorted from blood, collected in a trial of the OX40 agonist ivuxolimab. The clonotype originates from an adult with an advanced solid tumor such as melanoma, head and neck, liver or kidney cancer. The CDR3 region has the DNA TGTGCCAGCAGCTTGGGCTTATTCAATCAGCCCCAGCATTTT. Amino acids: CASSLGLFNQPQHF.